This TCR beta chain was sequenced during a study of CD8+ T cells in alopecia areata. Study context: Tofacitinib was taken orally by treated patients, and the dose was 5 to 10 mg twice daily. Treated patients' severity was scored by percentage of affected scalp area. Study findings and constraints: Patients shared TCRs less clearly than mice did, possibly owing to HLA.

This CDR3 comprises 14 residues. CDR1 is SGHRS and CDR2 is YFSETQ in the germline V gene. V was shortened by 1 base and J by 2 bases, with 7 bases between the two germline ends. For this clone: Antigen specificity is unknown.

Reverse transcribed after extraction, RNA yielded cDNA as the sequencing template. The repertoire was sequenced with immunoSEQ multiplex PCR; TCRdb's copy has only in-frame clones and lacks some. The sample lists tens of thousands of clones, around 71% occurring once. Treatment reported: oral pan-JAK inhibitor, 5-10 mg twice daily. The chain has TRBV5-1 and TRBJ1-3; D call uncertain. The TCR sequence derives from a human donor with alopecia areata. The input for sequencing was CD8+ T cells sorted from blood, taken at approximately week 42, from a patient treated with tofacitinib. CDR3 DNA sequence: TGCGCCAGCAGCTTGTCGGGGACTGGAAACACCATATATTTT. Its protein product is CASSLSGTGNTIYF.